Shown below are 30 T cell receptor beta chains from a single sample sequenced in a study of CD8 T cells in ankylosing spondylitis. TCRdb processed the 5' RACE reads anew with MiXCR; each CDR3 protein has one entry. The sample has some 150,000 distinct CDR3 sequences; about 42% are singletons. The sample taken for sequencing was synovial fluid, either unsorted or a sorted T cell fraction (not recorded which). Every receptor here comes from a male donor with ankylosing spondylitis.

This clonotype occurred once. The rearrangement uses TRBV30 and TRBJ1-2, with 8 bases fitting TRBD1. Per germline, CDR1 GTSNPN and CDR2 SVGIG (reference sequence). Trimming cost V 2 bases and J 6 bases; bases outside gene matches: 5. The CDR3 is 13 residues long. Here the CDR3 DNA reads TGTGCCTGGAGTCTTGGGACAGGAAATGGCTACACCTTC. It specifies CAWSLGTGNGYTF.

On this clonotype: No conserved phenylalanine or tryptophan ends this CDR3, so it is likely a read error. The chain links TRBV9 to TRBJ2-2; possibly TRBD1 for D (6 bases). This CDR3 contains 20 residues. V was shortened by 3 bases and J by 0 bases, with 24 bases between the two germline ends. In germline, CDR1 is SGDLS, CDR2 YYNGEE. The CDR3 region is CASSERGQLRDPSNTGELFS. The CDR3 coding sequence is TGTGCCAGCAGCGAAAGAGGACAGCTCCGCGACCCGTCGAACACCGGGGAGCTGTTTTCT.

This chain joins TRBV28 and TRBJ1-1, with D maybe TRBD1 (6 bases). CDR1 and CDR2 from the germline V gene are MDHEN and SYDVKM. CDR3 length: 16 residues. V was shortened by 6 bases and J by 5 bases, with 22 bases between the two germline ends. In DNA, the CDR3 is TGTGCCAGCAGGATGGGGGGGCTTTTTAGGAAAACTGAAGCTTTCTTT. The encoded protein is CASRMGGLFRKTEAFF.

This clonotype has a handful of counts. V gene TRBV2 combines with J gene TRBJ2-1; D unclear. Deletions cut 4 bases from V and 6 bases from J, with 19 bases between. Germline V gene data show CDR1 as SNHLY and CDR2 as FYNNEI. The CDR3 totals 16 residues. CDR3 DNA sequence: TGTGCCAGCAGTGGTTCCCACAGTACTCCGACCAATGAGCAGTTCTTC. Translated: CASSGSHSTPTNEQFF.

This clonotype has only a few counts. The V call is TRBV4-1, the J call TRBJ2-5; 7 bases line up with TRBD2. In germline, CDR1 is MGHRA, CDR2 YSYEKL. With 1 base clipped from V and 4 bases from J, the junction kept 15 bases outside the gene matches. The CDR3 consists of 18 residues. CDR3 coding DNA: TGCGCCAGCAGCCAAGGCCTAGCGGCAGTAAAGGGACGAGAGACCCAGTACTTC. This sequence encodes CASSQGLAAVKGRETQYF.

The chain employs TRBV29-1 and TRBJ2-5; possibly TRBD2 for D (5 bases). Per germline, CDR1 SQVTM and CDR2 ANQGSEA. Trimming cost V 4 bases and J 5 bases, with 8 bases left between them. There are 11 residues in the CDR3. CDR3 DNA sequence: TGCAGCGTTGCCGGGGTGGAGACCCAGTACTTC. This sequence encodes CSVAGVETQYF. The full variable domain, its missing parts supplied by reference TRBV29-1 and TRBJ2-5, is SAVISQKPSRDICQRGTSLTIQCQVDSQVTMMFWYRQQPGQSLTLIATANQGSEATYESGFVIDKFPISRPNLTFSTLTVSNMSPEDSSIYLCSVAGVETQYFGPGTRLLVL.

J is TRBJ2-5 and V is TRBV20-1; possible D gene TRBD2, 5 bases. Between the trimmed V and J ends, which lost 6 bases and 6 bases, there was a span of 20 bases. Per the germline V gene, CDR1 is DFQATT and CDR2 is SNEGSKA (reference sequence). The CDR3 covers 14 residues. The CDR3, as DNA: TGCAGTGCAAACTACGACGAGGGTCGTCAGACCCAGTACTTC. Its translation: CSANYDEGRQTQYF.

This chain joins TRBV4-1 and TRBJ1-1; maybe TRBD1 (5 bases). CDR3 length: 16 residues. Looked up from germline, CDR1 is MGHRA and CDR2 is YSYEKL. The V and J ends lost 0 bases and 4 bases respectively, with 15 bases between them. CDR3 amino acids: CASSQEGMGLGTEAFF. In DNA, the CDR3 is TGCGCCAGCAGCCAAGAGGGAATGGGGCTGGGCACTGAAGCTTTCTTT.

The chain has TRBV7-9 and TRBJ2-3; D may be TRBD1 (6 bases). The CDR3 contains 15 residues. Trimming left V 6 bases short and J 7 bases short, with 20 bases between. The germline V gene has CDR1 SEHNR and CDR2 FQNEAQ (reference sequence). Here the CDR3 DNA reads TGTGCCAGCAGGCAGACCAGGCAAGGGGGAAATACGCAGTATTTT. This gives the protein CASRQTRQGGNTQYF.

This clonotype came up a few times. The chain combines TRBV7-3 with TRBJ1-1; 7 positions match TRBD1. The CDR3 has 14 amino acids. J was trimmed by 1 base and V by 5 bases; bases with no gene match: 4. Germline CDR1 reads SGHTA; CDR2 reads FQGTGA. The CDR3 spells CASSKGQANTEAFF. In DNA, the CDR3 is TGTGCCAGCAGCAAAGGACAGGCGAACACTGAAGCTTTCTTT.

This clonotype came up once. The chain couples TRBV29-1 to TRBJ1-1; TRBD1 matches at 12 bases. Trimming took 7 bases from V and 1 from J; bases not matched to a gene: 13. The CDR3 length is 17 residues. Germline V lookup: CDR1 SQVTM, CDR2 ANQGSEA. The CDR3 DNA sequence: TGCAGCGCCTCCGGGACAGGGGGCCCTCTTCGGAACACTGAAGCTTTCTTT. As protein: CSASGTGGPLRNTEAFF. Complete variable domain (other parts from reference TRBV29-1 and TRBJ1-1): SAVISQKPSRDICQRGTSLTIQCQVDSQVTMMFWYRQQPGQSLTLIATANQGSEATYESGFVIDKFPISRPNLTFSTLTVSNMSPEDSSIYLCSASGTGGPLRNTEAFFGQGTRLTVV.

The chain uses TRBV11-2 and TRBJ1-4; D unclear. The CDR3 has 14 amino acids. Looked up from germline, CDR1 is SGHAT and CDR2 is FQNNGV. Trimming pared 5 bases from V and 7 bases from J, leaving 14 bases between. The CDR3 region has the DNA TGTGCCAGCAGCACCTACCCGAACCCTGAAAAACTGTTTTTT. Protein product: CASSTYPNPEKLFF.

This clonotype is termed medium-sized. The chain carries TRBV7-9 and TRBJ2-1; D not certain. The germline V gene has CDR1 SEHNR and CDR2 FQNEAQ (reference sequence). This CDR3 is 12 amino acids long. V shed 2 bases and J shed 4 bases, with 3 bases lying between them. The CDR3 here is CASSLMYNEQFF. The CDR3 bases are TGTGCCAGCAGCTTAATGTACAATGAGCAGTTCTTC. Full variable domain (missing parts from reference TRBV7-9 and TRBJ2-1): DTGVSQNPRHKITKRGQNVTFRCDPISEHNRLYWYRQTLGQGPEFLTYFQNEAQLEKSRLLSDRFSAERPKGSFSTLEIQRTEQGDSAMYLCASSLMYNEQFFGPGTRLTVL.

The DNA for the CDR3 is TGCGCCAGCAGCCAAGTGTCGGGAAGGACCCTACCCATTTACGAGCAGTACTTC. Its translation: CASSQVSGRTLPIYEQYF. The chain recombines TRBV4-1 with TRBJ2-7; TRBD2 might be the D (5 bases). The V gene's germline CDR1 is MGHRA and CDR2 YSYEKL. The CDR3 sequence is 18 residues long. V dropped 1 base and J dropped 4 bases, with 23 bases sitting between them.

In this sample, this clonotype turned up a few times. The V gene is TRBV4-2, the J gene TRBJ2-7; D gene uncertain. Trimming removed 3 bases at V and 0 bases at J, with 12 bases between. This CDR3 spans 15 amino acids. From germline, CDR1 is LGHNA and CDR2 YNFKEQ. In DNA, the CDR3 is TGTGCCAGCAGCCAGCGTTTTAGGAGCTCCTACGAGCAGTACTTC. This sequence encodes CASSQRFRSSYEQYF.

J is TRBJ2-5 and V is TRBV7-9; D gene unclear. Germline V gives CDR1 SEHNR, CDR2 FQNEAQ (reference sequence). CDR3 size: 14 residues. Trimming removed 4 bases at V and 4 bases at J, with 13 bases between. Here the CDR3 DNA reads TGTGCCAGCAGCTATGGACCCACGACAGAGACCCAGTACTTC. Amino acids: CASSYGPTTETQYF.

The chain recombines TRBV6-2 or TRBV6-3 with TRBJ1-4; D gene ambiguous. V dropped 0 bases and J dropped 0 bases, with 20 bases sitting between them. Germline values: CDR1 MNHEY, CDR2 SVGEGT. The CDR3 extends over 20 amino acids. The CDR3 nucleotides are TGTGCCAGCAGTTACTCGAAAGCTTCTGCCAGACCTGCAACTAATGAAAAACTGTTTTTT. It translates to CASSYSKASARPATNEKLFF.

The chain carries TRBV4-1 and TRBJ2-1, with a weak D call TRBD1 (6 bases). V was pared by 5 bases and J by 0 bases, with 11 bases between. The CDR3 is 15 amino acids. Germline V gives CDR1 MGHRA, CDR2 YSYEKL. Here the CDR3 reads CASSSDRCSYNEQFF. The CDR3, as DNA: TGCGCCAGCAGCTCAGACAGGTGCTCCTACAATGAGCAGTTCTTC.

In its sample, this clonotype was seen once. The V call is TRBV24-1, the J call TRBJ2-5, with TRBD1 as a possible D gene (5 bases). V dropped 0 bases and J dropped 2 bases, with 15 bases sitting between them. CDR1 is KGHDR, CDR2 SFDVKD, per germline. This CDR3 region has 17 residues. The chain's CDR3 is CATSDLPGPPIQETQYF. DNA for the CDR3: TGTGCCACCAGTGATTTGCCAGGGCCCCCGATACAAGAGACCCAGTACTTC.

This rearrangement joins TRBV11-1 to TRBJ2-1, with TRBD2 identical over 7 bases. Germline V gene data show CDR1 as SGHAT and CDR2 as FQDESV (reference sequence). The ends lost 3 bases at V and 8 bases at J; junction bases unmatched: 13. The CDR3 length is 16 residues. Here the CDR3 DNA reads TGTGCCAGCAGCTTGGACCTAGCGGCAGCCTGGGATGAGCAGTTCTTC. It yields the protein CASSLDLAAAWDEQFF.

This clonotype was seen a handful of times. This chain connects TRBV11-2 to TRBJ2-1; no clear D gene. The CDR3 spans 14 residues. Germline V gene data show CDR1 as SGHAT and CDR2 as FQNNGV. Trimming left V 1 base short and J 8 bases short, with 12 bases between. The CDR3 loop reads CASSLAVRPHEQFF. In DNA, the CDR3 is TGTGCCAGCAGCTTAGCGGTACGTCCGCATGAGCAGTTCTTC.

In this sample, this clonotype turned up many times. The CDR3: CASSLTPTLSYEQYF. The CDR3 DNA reads TGTGCCAGCAGTCTTACACCGACCCTATCCTACGAGCAGTACTTC. The J gene is TRBJ2-7, the V gene TRBV28; no clear D gene. Germline V gene data show CDR1 as MDHEN and CDR2 as SYDVKM. The length of the CDR3 is 15 residues. Trimming pared 5 bases from V and 1 base from J, leaving 15 bases between.

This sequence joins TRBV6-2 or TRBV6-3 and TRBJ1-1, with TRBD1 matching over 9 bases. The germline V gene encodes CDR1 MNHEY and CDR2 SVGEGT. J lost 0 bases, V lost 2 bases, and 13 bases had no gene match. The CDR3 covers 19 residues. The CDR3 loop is CASSYSSRDRVHMNTEAFF. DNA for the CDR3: TGTGCCAGCAGTTACAGCTCCCGGGACAGGGTACACATGAACACTGAAGCTTTCTTT.

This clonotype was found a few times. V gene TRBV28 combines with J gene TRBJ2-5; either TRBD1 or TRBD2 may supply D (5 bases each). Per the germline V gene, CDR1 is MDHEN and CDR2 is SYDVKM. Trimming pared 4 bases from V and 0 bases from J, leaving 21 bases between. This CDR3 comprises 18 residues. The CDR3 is CASSYPPGTAPYQETQYF. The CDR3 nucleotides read TGTGCCAGCAGTTACCCTCCCGGGACCGCTCCCTACCAAGAGACCCAGTACTTC.

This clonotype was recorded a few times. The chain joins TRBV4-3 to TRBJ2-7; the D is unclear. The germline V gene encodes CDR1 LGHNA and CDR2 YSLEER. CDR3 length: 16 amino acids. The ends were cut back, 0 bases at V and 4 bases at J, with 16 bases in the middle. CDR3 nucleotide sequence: TGCGCCAGCAGCCAAGATCTGTGGTTAGCAAGGTACGAGCAGTACTTC. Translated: CASSQDLWLARYEQYF.

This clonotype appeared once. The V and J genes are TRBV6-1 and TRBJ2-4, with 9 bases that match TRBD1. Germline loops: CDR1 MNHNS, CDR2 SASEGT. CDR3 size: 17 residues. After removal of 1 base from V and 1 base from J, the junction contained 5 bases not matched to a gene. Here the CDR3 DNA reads TGTGCCAGCAGTGAAGGGGACAGGGTAGAGGCCAAAAACATTCAGTACTTC. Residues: CASSEGDRVEAKNIQYF.

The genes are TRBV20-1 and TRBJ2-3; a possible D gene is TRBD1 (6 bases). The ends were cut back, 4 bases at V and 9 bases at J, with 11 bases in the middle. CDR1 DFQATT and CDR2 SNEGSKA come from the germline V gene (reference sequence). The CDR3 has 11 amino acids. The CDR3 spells CSANTGTTQYF. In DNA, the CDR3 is TGCAGTGCTAACACAGGGACAACGCAGTATTTT.

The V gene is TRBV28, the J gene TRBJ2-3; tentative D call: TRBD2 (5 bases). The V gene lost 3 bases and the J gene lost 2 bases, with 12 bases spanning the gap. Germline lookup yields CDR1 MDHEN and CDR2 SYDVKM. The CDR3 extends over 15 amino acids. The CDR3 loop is CASSLRRVVTDTQYF. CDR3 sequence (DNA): TGTGCCAGCAGTTTGAGGCGGGTAGTCACAGATACGCAGTATTTT.

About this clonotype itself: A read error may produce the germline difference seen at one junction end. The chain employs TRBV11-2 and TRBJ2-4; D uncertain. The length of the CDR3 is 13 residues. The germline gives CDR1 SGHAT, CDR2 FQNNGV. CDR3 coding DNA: TGTGCCGGCAGCTTCCCTGCCGAAAACATTCAGTACTTC. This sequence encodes CAGSFPAENIQYF.

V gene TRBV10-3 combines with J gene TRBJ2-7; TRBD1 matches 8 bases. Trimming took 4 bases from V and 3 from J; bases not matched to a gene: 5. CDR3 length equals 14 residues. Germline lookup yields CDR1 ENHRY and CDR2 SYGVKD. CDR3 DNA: TGTGCCATCAGTGCTTTGACAGGGGACTACGAGCAGTACTTC. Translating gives CAISALTGDYEQYF.